This T cell receptor beta chain was identified in a study of blood T cells in healthy people across ages. Regarding the study as a whole: Both higher diversity and more naive CD4+ cells marked long-lived donors when set against aged donors.

A few counts support this clonotype. The antigen is undetermined. A second PCR, run for roughly 7 to 11 cycles, used a sample-barcoded 5' primer plus a J-beta primer mix. Tagging of each cDNA molecule was performed by a template-switch adaptor with 12 random nucleotides. Each sample yielded at least 2.5 million CDR3-containing paired-end reads. TCRdb re-called the 5' RACE reads through MiXCR, storing one row per CDR3 protein. The sample records 950,000 to 1,200,000 distinct CDR3 sequences, roughly two fifths being singletons. V lost 4 bases and J lost 7, with 25 bases in between. The CDR3 spans 17 residues. CDR1 is LNHDA, CDR2 SQIVND, per germline (reference sequence). Per sample, at least 6 micrograms of total RNA were extracted.

The V gene is TRBV19, the J gene TRBJ1-2; D remains ambiguous. The sequence came from a man younger than 35 in good health. The sequencing sample was made of blood. The CDR3 DNA sequence: TGTGCCAGTAGTAAAGGACCCGTCGGCCCCACCTCTGGTGGCTACACCTTC. Protein product: CASSKGPVGPTSGGYTF.